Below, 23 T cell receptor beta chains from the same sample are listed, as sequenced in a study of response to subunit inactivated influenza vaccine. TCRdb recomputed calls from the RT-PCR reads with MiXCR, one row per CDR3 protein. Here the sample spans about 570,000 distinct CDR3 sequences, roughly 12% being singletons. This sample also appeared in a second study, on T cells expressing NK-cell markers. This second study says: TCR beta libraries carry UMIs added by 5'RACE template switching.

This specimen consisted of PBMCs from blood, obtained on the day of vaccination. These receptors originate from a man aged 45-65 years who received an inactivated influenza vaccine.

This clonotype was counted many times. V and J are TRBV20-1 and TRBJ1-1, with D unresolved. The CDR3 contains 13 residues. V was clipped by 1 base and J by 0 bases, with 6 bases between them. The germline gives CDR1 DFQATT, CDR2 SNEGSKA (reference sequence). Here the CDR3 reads CSARGGVNTEAFF. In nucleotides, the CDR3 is TGCAGTGCTAGAGGGGGTGTGAACACTGAAGCTTTCTTT.

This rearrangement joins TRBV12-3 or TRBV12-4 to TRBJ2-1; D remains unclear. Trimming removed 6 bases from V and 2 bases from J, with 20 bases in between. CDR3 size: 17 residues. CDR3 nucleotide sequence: TGTGCCAGCAGCCTCGGTAGGATCCAGCCAACCTACAATGAGCAGTTCTTC. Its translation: CASSLGRIQPTYNEQFF.

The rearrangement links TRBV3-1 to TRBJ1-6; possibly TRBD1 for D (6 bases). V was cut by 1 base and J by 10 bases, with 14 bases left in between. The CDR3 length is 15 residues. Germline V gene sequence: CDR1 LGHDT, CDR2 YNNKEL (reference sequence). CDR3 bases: TGTGCCAGCAGCCAAGGTTTAACAGGGTGGTCACCCCTCCACTTT. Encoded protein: CASSQGLTGWSPLHF.

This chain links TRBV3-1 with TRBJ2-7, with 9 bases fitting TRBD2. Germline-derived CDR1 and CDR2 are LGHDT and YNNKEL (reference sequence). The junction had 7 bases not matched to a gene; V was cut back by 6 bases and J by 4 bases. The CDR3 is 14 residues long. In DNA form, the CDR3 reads TGTGCCAGCAGGCAGGGGACTAGCTCTTACGAGCAGTACTTC. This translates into CASRQGTSSYEQYF.

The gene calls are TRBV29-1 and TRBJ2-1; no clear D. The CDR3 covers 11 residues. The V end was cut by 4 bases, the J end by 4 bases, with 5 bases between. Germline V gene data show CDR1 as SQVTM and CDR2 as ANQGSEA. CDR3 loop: CSVVEYNEQFF. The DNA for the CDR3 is TGCAGCGTTGTGGAATACAATGAGCAGTTCTTC.

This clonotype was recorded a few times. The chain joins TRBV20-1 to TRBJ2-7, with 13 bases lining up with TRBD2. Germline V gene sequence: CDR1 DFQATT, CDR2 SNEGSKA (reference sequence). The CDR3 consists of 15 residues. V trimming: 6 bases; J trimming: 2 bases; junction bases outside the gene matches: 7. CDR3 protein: CSAISGTSGTYEQYF. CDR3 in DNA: TGCAGTGCGATATCCGGGACTAGCGGGACCTACGAGCAGTACTTC.

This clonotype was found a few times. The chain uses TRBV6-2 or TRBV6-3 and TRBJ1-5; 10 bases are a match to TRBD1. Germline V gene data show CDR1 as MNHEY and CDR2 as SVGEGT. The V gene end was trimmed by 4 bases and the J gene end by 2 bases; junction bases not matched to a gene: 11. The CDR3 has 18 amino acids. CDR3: CASSSDRGVLLGNQPQHF. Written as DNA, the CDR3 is TGTGCCAGCAGTTCGGACAGGGGGGTCCTCCTTGGCAATCAGCCCCAGCATTTT.

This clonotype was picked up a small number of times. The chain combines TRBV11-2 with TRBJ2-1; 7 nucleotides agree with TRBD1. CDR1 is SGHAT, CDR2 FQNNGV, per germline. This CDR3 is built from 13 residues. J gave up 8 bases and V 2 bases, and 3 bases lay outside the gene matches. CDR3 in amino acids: CASSLWDSDEQFF. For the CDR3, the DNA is TGTGCCAGCAGCTTATGGGACAGCGATGAGCAGTTCTTC.

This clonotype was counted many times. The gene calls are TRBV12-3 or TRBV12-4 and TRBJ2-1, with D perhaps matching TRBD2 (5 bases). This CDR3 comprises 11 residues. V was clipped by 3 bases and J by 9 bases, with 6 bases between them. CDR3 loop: CASSFSGEQFF. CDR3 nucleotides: TGTGCCAGCAGTTTCAGCGGTGAGCAGTTCTTC.

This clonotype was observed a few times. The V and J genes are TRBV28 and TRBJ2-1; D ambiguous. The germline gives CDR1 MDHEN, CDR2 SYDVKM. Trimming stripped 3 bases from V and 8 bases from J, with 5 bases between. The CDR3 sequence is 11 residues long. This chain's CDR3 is CASSLYDEQFF. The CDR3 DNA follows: TGTGCCAGCAGTTTGTACGATGAGCAGTTCTTC.

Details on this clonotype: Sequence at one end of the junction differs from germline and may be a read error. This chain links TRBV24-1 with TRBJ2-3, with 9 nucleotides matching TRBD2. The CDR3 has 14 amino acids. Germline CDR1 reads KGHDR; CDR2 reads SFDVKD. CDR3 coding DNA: TGTGCCACCAGTGTTAGCGGGGGCACAGATACGCAGTCTTTT. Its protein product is CATSVSGGTDTQSF.

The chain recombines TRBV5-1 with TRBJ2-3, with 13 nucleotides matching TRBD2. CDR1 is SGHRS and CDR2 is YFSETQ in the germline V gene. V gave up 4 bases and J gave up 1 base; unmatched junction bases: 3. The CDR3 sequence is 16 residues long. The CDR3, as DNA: TGCGCCAGCAGCCAGGGGACTAGCGGGGGCACAGATACGCAGTATTTT. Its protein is CASSQGTSGGTDTQYF.

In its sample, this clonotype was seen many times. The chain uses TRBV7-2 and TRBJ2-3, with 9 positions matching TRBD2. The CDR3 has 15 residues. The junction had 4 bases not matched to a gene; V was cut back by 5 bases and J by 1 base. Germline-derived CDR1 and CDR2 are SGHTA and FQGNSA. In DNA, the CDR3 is TGTGCCAGCAGCGGCGGGGGGGCTGGCACAGATACGCAGTATTTT. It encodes CASSGGGAGTDTQYF.

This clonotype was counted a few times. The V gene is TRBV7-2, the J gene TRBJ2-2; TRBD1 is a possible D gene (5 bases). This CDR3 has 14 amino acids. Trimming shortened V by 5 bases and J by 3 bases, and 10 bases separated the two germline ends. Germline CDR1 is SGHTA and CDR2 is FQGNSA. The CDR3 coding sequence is TGTGCCAGCAGCATTAGACAGTACACCGGGGAGCTGTTTTTT. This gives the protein CASSIRQYTGELFF.

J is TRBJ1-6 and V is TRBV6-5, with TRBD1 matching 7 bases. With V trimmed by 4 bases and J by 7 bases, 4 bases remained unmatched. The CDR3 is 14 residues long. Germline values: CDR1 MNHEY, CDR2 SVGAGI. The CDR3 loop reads CASSLTGRNSPLHF. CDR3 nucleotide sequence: TGTGCCAGCAGTTTGACAGGGAGGAATTCACCCCTCCACTTT.

Written as DNA, the CDR3 is TGTGCCAGCAAGGGGCTGGGTCACTACAATGAGCAGTTCTTC. It is translated as CASKGLGHYNEQFF. This chain uses TRBV14 with TRBJ2-1, with D perhaps TRBD1 (5 bases). The CDR3 loop spans 14 amino acids. The V gene lost 7 bases and the J gene lost 3 bases, with 13 bases spanning the gap. Germline CDR1 reads SGHDN; CDR2 reads FVKESK.

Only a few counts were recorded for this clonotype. CDR3 coding DNA: TGTGCCAGCTCACCACCGCAGGGGGCCACCCCTTACAATGAGCAGTTCTTC. Translated, it gives CASSPPQGATPYNEQFF. This rearrangement joins TRBV18 to TRBJ2-1; 8 nucleotides align to TRBD1. Per the germline V gene, CDR1 is KGHSH and CDR2 is LQKENI. V lost 0 bases, J lost 4 bases, and 8 bases stayed unmatched. This CDR3 is built from 17 residues. Filled out from reference TRBV18 and TRBJ2-1, the complete variable domain reads NAGVMQNPRHLVRRRGQEARLRCSPMKGHSHVYWYRQLPEEGLKFMVYLQKENIIDESGMPKERFSAEFPKEGPSILRIQQVVRGDSAAYFCASSPPQGATPYNEQFFGPGTRLTVL.

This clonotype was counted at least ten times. The CDR3, as DNA: TGTGCCTGGAGGTCGGGACGGATGGGAGCGCCCCTCCACTTT. Translation gives CAWRSGRMGAPLHF. The V and J genes are TRBV30 and TRBJ1-6; a possible D gene is TRBD1 (5 bases). V dropped 3 bases and J dropped 13 bases, with 19 bases sitting between them. CDR1 is GTSNPN, CDR2 SVGIG, per germline (reference sequence). The CDR3 consists of 14 residues.

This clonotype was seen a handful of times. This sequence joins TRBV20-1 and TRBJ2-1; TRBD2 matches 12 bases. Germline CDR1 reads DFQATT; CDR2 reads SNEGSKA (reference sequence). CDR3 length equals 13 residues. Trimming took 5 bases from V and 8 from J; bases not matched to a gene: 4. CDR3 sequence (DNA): TGCAGTGCTCCGACTAGCGGGAGCCATGAGCAGTTCTTC. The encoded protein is CSAPTSGSHEQFF.

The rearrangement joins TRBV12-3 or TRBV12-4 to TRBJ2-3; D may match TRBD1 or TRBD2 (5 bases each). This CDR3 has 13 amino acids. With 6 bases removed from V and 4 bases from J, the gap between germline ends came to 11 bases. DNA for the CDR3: TGTGCCAGCAGCGGGGCCGTGTCAGATACGCAGTATTTT. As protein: CASSGAVSDTQYF.

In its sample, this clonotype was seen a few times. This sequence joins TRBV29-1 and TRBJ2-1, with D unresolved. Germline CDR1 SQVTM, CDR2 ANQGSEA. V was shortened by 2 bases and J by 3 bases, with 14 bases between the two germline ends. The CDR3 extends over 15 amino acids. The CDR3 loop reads CSVELLSKFYNEQFF. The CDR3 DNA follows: TGCAGCGTTGAACTTCTATCTAAATTCTACAATGAGCAGTTCTTC.

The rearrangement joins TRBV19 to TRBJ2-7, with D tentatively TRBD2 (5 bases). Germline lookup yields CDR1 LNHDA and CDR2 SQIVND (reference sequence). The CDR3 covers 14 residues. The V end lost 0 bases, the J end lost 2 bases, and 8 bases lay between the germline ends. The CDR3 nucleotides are TGTGCCAGTAGTATAGATCCGGGGACCTACGAGCAGTACTTC. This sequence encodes CASSIDPGTYEQYF.

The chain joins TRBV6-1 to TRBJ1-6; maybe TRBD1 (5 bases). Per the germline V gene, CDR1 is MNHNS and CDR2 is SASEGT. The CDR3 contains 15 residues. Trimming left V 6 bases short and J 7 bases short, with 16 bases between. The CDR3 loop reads CASRSPGSENSPLHF. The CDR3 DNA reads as TGTGCCAGCAGGAGTCCAGGGTCTGAGAATTCACCCCTCCACTTT.